The 8 T cell receptor beta chains presented below share a single source sample, sequenced in a study of T cell repertoires and Cas9 in healthy adults. The assay was immunoSEQ multiplex PCR, and TCRdb's table has in-frame clones only and misses some. This sample yields some 15,000 clones, of which approximately 88% are seen a single time; about 2.1% belongs to the top ten. The sample comprised Tregs (CD4+, CD25+, CD127-, CD137-, CD154-) from PBMCs; culture status not recorded. The origin of the receptors is a human donor in good health.

The CDR3 loop reads CASSRISGGVFGETDTQYF. As DNA, the CDR3 is TGTGCCAGCAGTCGGATTAGCGGGGGGGTATTTGGAGAAACAGATACGCAGTATTTT. This chain links TRBV27 with TRBJ2-3; 11 positions agree with TRBD2. Germline CDR1 MNHEY, CDR2 SMNVEV (reference sequence). V shed 5 bases, J shed 3 bases, and the junction held 16 bases outside the gene matches. This CDR3 spans 19 amino acids.

The rearrangement uses TRBV30 and TRBJ1-4; 9 bases map to TRBD1. Germline CDR1 reads GTSNPN; CDR2 reads SVGIG (reference sequence). This CDR3 region has 14 residues. The ends lost 4 bases at V and 10 bases at J; junction bases unmatched: 10. Here the CDR3 reads CAWTQDRGPGKLFF. The DNA of the CDR3 is TGTGCCTGGACACAGGACAGGGGTCCAGGAAAACTGTTTTTT.

This rearrangement joins TRBV10-3 to TRBJ1-2, with a tentative D call TRBD1 (5 bases). Germline V lookup: CDR1 ENHRY, CDR2 SYGVKD. The CDR3 runs to 14 residues. V shed 5 bases and J shed 4 bases, with 14 bases lying between them. As DNA, the CDR3 is TGTGCCATCAGTCGGGACGTAAATCGCTATGGCTACACCTTC. Protein sequence: CAISRDVNRYGYTF.

This clone was seen a handful of times. The rearrangement links TRBV7-9 to TRBJ1-4; possibly TRBD1 for D (5 bases). The CDR3 runs to 16 residues. V lost 4 bases to trimming and J lost 0 bases, with 12 bases between them. Germline V gene lookup returns CDR1 SEHNR and CDR2 FQNEAQ (reference sequence). CDR3 sequence: CASSSPAGSTNEKLFF. CDR3 DNA: TGTGCCAGCAGCTCACCAGCAGGGTCAACTAATGAAAAACTGTTTTTT.

The chain employs TRBV19 and TRBJ1-2; D is perhaps TRBD1 (5 bases). V lost 2 bases, J lost 0 bases, and 10 bases lay in between. The CDR3 has 15 amino acids. CDR1 is LNHDA, CDR2 SQIVND, per germline (reference sequence). As DNA, the CDR3 is TGTGCCAGTAGTATATCGACAGTAGCTAACTATGGCTACACCTTC. The encoded protein is CASSISTVANYGYTF.

The rearrangement joins TRBV5-1 to TRBJ2-5, with 9 nucleotides matching TRBD1. Germline CDR1 reads SGHRS; CDR2 reads YFSETQ. The CDR3 runs to 14 residues. Trimming removed 4 bases from V and 3 bases from J; junction bases left unmatched: 4. The CDR3 is CASSGRTGEETQYF. Here the CDR3 DNA reads TGCGCCAGCAGCGGGAGGACAGGGGAAGAGACCCAGTACTTC.

The sample holds a few counts of this clone. The chain has TRBV6-4 and TRBJ1-6; D is unresolved. V dropped 2 bases and J dropped 7 bases, with 12 bases sitting between them. Germline CDR1 MRHNA, CDR2 SNTAGT. The CDR3 is made up of 15 amino acids. The CDR3 nucleotides read TGTGCCAGCAGTGACGTAAGGGTGTCGAATTCACCCCTCCACTTT. Translation gives CASSDVRVSNSPLHF.

The rearrangement links TRBV9 to TRBJ1-6; the D is unclear. CDR1 and CDR2 (germline): SGDLS, YYNGEE. V gave up 3 bases and J gave up 4 bases, with 14 bases separating them. This CDR3 has 16 amino acids. Written as DNA, the CDR3 is TGTGCCAGCAGCGCCGGCTTCGGACGGTATAATTCACCCCTCCACTTT. Protein product: CASSAGFGRYNSPLHF.